This record concerns one T cell receptor (beta chain) sequence. The sample originates from a study of control samples from healthy donors and cancer patients. Measured with immunoSEQ multiplex PCR; TCRdb has only the in-frame clones, and not every one. The table lists 85,000 to 100,000 clones, more than 80% of them singletons, with less than 10% in the top ten. The CDR3 runs 15 residues. Trimming cost V 0 bases and J 5 bases; bases outside gene matches: 6. Germline CDR1 SGHVS, CDR2 FNYEAQ. The sample was blood. This rearrangement joins TRBV7-6 to TRBJ2-5, with TRBD2 matching 7 bases. This sequence was found in a man aged 18 to 35 in good health. CDR3 in amino acids: CASSLATSLGETQYF. The CDR3, as DNA: TGTGCCAGCAGCTTAGCGACTAGCCTGGGTGAGACCCAGTACTTC.